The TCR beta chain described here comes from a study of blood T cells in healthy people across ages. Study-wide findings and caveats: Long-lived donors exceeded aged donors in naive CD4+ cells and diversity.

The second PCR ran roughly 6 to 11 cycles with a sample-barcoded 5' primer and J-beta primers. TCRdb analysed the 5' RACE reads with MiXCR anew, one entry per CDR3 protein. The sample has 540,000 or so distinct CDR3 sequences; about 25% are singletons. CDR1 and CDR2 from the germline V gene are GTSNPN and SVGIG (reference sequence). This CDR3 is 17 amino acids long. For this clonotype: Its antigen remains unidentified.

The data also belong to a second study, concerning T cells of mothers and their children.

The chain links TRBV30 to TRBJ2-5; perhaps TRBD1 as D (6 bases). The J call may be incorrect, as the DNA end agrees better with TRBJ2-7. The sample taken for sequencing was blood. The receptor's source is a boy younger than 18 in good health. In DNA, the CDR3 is TGTGCCTGGAGTGCCCTATTACCCGGACAGACACTCTACGAGCAGTACTTC. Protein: CAWSALLPGQTLYEQYF.